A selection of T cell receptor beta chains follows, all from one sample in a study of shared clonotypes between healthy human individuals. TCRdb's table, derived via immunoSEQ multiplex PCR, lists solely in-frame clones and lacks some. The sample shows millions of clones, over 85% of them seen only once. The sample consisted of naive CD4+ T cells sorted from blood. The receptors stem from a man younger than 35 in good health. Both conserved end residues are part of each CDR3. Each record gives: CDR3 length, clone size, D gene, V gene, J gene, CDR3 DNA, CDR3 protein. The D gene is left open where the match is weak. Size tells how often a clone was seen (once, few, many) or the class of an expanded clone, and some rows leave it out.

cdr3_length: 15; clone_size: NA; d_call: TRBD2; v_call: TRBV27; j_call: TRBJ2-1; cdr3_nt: TGTGCCAGCCGCCATACTAGCGGGAGGAATCGTGAGCAGTTCTTC; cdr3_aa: CASRHTSGRNREQFF
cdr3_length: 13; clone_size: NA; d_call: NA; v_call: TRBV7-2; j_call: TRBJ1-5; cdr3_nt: TGTGCCAGCACCGACAGTCCCTCCCAGCCCCAGCATTTT; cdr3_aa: CASTDSPSQPQHF
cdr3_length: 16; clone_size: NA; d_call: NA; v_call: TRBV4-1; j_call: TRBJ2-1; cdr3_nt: TGCGCCAGCAGCCAAGCCCCAATCGGGATTAACAATGAGCAGTTCTTC; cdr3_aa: CASSQAPIGINNEQFF
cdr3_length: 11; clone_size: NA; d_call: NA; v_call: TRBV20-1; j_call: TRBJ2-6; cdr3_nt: TGCAGTGCCCCCAAGGCCAACGTCCTGACTTTC; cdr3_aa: CSAPKANVLTF
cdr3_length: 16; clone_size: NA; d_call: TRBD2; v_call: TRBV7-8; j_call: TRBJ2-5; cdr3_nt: TGTGCCAGCAGCTCTTGGGGTAGCGGGAGTAAAGAGACCCAGTACTTC; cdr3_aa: CASSSWGSGSKETQYF
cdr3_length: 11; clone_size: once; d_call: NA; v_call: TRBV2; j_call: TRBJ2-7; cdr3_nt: TGTGCCAGCGGGGTCTCCTACGAGCAGTACTTC; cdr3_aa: CASGVSYEQYF
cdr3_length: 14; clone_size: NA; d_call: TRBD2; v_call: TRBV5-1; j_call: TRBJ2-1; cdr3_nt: TGCGCCAGCAGCGGCACTAGCGGGACCAATGAGCAGTTCTTC; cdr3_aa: CASSGTSGTNEQFF
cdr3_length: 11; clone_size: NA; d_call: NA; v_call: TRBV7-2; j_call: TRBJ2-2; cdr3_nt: TGTGCCAGCAATTCTAACGAGGAGCTGTTTTTT; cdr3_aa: CASNSNEELFF
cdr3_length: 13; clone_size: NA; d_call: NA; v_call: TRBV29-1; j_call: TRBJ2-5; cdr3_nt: TGCAGCGTCGCCTTGATTTCTTTAGAGACCCAGTACTTC; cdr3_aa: CSVALISLETQYF
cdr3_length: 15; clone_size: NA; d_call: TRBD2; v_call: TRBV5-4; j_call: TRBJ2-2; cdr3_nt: TGTGCCAGCAGCTTGACTAGCGGGATCACCGGGGAGCTGTTTTTT; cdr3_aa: CASSLTSGITGELFF
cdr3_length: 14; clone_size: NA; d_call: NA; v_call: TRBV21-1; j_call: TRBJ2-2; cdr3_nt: TGTGCCAGCAGTAAATCCGAGGGTACCGGGGAGCTGTTTTTT; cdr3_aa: CASSKSEGTGELFF
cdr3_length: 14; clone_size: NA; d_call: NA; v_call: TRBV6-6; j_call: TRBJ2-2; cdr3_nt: TGTGCCAGCAGCCACGCAGAGAACACCGGGGAGCTGTTTTTT; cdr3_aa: CASSHAENTGELFF
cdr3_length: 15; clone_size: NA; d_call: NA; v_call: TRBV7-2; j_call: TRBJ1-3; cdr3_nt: TGTGCCAGCAGCTTAGGCGGGCCATTTGGGAACACCATATATTTT; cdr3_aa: CASSLGGPFGNTIYF
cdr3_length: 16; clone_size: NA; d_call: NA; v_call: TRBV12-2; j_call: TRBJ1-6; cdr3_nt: TGTGCAAGTCGCTTATATCAGAGCTCCTATAATTCACCCCTCCACTTT; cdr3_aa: CASRLYQSSYNSPLHF
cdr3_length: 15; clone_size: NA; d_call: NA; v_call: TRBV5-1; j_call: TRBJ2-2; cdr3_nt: TGCGCCAGCAGCTTGTGGGCCGAGGGCACCGGGGAGCTGTTTTTT; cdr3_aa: CASSLWAEGTGELFF
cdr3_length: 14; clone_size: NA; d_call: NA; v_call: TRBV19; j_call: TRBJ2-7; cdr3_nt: TGTGCCAGTAGCGTAGGGTTTCGGTCCTACGAGCAGTACTTC; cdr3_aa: CASSVGFRSYEQYF
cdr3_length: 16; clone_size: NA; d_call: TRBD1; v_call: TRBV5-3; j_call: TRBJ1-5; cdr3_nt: TGTGCCAGAAGCTATGGAAGAACAGGGGACCCTCAGCCCCAGCATTTT; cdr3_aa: CARSYGRTGDPQPQHF
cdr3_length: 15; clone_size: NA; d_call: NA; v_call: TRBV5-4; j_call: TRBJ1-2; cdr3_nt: TGTGCCAGCAGCTCCCAACACGGATCTAACTATGGCTACACCTTC; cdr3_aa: CASSSQHGSNYGYTF
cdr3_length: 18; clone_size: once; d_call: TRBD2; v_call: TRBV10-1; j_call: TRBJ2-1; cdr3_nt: TGCGCCAGCAGTGAGCTGACAGGCGGACTAGCGGGGGGGCCTGAGCAGTTCTTC; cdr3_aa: CASSELTGGLAGGPEQFF
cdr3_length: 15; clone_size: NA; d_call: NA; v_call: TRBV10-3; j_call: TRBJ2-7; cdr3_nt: TGTGCCATCAGTGAAGGGGCTAGCGAATCCTACGAGCAGTACTTC; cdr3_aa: CAISEGASESYEQYF
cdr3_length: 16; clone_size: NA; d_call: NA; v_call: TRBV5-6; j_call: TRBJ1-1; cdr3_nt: TGTGCCAGCAGCCTCTACCAACAGGGTTTCTACACTGAAGCTTTCTTT; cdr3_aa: CASSLYQQGFYTEAFF
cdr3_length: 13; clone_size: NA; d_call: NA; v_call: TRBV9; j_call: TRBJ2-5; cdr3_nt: TGTGCCAGCAGCGAGAGTCTCCAAGAGACCCAGTACTTC; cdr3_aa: CASSESLQETQYF
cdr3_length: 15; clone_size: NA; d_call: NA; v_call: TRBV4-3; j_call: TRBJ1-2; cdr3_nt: TGCGCCAGCAGCCAAGGCGAGGGGCTCTACGGCGGCTACACCTTC; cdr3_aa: CASSQGEGLYGGYTF
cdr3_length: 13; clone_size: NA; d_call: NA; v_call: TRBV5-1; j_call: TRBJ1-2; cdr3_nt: TGCGCCAGCAGCAGATCTTTGGGGGATGGCTACACCTTC; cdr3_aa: CASSRSLGDGYTF
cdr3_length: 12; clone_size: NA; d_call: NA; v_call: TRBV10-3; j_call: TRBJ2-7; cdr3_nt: TGTGCCATCAGTGAGTCGAATCCTCCATTGCGCTTC; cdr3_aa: CAISESNPPLRF
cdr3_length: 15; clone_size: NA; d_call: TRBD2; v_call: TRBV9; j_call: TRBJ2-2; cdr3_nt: TGTGCCAGCAGCGTAAGGGGACTAAACACCGGGGAGCTGTTTTTT; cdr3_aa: CASSVRGLNTGELFF
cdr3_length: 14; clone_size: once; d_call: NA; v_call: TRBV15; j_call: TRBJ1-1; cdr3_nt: TGTGCCACCAGCAGAGGGGGGGGGAGCACTGAAGCTTTCTTT; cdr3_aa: CATSRGGGSTEAFF
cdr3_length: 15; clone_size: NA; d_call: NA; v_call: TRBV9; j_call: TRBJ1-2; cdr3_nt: TGTGCCAGCAGCGTAGGGGAGGGGATAAACTATGGCTACACCTTC; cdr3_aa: CASSVGEGINYGYTF
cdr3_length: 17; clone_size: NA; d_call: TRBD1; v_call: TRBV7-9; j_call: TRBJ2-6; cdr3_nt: TGTGCCAGCAGCTCCGGGACAGGGGGCCTTGGGGCCAACGTCCTGACTTTC; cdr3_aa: CASSSGTGGLGANVLTF
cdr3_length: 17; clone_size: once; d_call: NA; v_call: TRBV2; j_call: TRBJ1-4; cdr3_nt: TGTGCCAGCAGTGAACGGGCAGTTTTAACAACTAATGAAAAACTGTTTTTT; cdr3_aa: CASSERAVLTTNEKLFF
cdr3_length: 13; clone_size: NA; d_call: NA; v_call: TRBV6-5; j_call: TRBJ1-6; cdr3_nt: TGTGCCAGTATGGACAGTGGGTTTTCACCCCTCCACTTT; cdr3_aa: CASMDSGFSPLHF
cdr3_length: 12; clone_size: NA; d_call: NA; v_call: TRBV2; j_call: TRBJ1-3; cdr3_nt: TGTGCCAGCAGTGACCTTGGAAGCACCATATATTTT; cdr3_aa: CASSDLGSTIYF
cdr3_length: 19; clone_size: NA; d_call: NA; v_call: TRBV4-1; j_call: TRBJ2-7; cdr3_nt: TGCGCCAGCAGCCAAGAAGAGAGTTCAGGGTTTGATATTTCCTACGAGCAGTACTTC; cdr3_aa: CASSQEESSGFDISYEQYF
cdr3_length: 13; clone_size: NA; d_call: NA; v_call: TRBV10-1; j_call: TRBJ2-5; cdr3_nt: TGCGCCAGCAGTAGGACAGTTCAAGAGACCCAGTACTTC; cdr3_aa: CASSRTVQETQYF
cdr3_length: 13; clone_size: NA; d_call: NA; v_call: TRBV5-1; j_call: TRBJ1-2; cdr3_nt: TGCGCCAGCAGCTTGGGTGCAGGGTATGGCTACACCTTC; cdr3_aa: CASSLGAGYGYTF
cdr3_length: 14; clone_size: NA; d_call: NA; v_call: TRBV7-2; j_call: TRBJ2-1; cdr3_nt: TGTGCCAGCAGCTCCCTCATTCGGGCGGATGAGCAGTTCTTC; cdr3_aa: CASSSLIRADEQFF
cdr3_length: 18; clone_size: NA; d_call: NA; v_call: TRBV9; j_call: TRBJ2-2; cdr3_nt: TGTGCCAGCAGCGCACGCGCACTTGCCAGCGCGAACACCGGGGAGCTGTTTTTT; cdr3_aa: CASSARALASANTGELFF
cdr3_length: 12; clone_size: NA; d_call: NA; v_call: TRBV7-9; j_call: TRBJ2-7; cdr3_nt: TGTGCCAGCAGTTCAGTACATTTCGAGCAGTACTTC; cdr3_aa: CASSSVHFEQYF
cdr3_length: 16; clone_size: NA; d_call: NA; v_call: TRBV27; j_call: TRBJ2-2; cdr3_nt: TGTGCCAGCAGCTTGGTATGGGGTGGATTGAACGGGGAGCTGTTTTTT; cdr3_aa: CASSLVWGGLNGELFF
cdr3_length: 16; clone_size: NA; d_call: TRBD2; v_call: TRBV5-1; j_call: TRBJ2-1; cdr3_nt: TGCGCCAGCAGCAGGGCGGGACTAGCGGGAGTGAGTGAGCAGTTCTTC; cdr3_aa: CASSRAGLAGVSEQFF
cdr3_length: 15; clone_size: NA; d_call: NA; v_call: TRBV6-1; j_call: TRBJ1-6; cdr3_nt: TGTGCCAGCAGTGAAAGGACAGCGCTCAATTCACCCCTCCACTTT; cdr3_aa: CASSERTALNSPLHF
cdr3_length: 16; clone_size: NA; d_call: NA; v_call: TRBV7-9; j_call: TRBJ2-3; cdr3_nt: TGTGCCAGCAGCTTCAAAATCTCCGGAAACACAGATACGCAGTATTTT; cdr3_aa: CASSFKISGNTDTQYF